A selection of T cell receptor beta chains follows, all from one sample in a study of blood T cell repertoires in COVID-19. Generated by immunoSEQ multiplex PCR, the TCRdb table keeps only in-frame clones and is missing some. Of 45,000 to 75,000 clones in the sample, around nine tenths were seen once. The sample consisted of peripheral blood. The receptors stem from a man in his 60s with acute or convalescent COVID-19. Each CDR3 is given without its conserved first and last residue. Each record gives: V gene, CDR3 protein.

V: TRBV28; CDR3: ASSLLGVEGAGKTQY
V: TRBV19; CDR3: ASRVAAGASGELF
V: TRBV6-6; CDR3: ASTSLRGGRNTEAF
V: TRBV19; CDR3: ASSIVQTNNQPQH
V: TRBV30; CDR3: AWSEGLAEETQY
V: TRBV7-9; CDR3: ASSPIFRGNEQF
V: TRBV19; CDR3: ASSTTGGRAFAGYSGELF
V: TRBV5-6; CDR3: ASSLVGGGYEQY
V: TRBV5-1; CDR3: ASGQTFDYGYT
V: TRBV13; CDR3: ASSQAGTRGYT
V: TRBV7-3; CDR3: ASSPTPSGSTGELF
V: TRBV7-9; CDR3: ASSLFGQGGGQY
V: TRBV9; CDR3: ASTNQQVWGANTGELF
V: TRBV4-1; CDR3: ASSQGGGRGRNEQF
V: TRBV19; CDR3: ASSISYRSSYEQY
V: TRBV5-6; CDR3: ASSPPPGRVHTDTQY
V: TRBV14; CDR3: ASSPTAIHATNEKLF
V: TRBV7-9; CDR3: ASSLETGQGYNEQF
V: TRBV2; CDR3: ASKSQGGGNYGYT
V: TRBV19; CDR3: ASSNSGETQY
V: TRBV5-1; CDR3: ASSLTGRGGRANEQF
V: TRBV28; CDR3: ASSFDRLRGTDTQY
V: TRBV5-1; CDR3: ASSSPPNLYGYT
V: TRBV28; CDR3: ASSFSTDSYEQY
V: TRBV28; CDR3: ASSLFGVTEKLF
V: TRBV15; CDR3: ATSTRTTGKGYT
V: TRBV4-1; CDR3: ASSHPGEWGGKAF
V: TRBV6-2/TRBV6-3; CDR3: ASSYPTWASVNTGELF
V: TRBV10-3; CDR3: AISERGRSSYEQY
V: TRBV2; CDR3: ASSVSSREQY
V: TRBV9; CDR3: ASSVVGGVDGYT
V: TRBV6-2/TRBV6-3; CDR3: ASSYSRSHGQVSGNTIY
V: TRBV19; CDR3: ASSTGRGSQEQY
V: TRBV7-3; CDR3: ASSLSGGSSYEQY
V: TRBV5-8; CDR3: ASSRTSGTYEQY
V: TRBV2; CDR3: ASTYSNQPQH
V: TRBV28; CDR3: ASSLAASGRTDTQY
V: TRBV27; CDR3: ASSLSGKQMMNTEAF
V: TRBV12-5; CDR3: ASGPDSPTQQF
V: TRBV5-1; CDR3: ASKRASVTGELF
V: TRBV19; CDR3: ASSIDLGQGAYQPQH
V: TRBV6-2/TRBV6-3; CDR3: ASSYSPGQGGPLAKNIQY
V: TRBV28; CDR3: ASALRSGVNQPQH
V: TRBV15; CDR3: ATSRDFYYGYT
V: TRBV5-1; CDR3: ASSLDPPGQGATNEKLF
V: TRBV7-8; CDR3: ASSLQISGNTIY
V: TRBV30; CDR3: AWSHSGLTSGNTIY
V: TRBV27; CDR3: ASSLSWGREQY
V: TRBV5-4; CDR3: ASSLVGGRNEQY
V: TRBV7-9; CDR3: ASSLGLAGGNEQF
V: TRBV9; CDR3: ASSVGTSGSTDTQY
V: TRBV9; CDR3: ASSTGDSYNSPLH
V: TRBV5-1; CDR3: ASSASGTADTQY